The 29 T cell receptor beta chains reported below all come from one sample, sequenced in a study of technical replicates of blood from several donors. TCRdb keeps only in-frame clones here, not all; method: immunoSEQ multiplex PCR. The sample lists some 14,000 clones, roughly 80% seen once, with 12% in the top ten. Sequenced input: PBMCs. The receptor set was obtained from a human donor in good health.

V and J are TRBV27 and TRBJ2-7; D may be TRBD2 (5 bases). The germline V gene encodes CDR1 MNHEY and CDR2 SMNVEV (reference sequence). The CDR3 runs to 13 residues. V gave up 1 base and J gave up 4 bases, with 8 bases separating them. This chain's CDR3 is CASSLYRGYEQYF. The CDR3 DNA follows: TGTGCCAGCAGTTTATACCGGGGATACGAGCAGTACTTC.

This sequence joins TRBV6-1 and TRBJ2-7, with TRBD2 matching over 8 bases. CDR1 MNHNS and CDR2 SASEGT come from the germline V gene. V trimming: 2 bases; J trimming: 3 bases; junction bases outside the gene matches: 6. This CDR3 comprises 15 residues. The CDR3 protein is CASSEFVAGIYEQYF. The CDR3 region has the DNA TGTGCCAGCAGTGAATTTGTAGCGGGAATCTACGAGCAGTACTTC.

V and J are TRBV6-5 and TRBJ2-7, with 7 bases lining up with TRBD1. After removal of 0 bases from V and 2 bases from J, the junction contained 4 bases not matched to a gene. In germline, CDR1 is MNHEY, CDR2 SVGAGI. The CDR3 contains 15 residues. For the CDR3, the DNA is TGTGCCAGCAGTTACTCGACAGGGTCGGCCTACGAGCAGTACTTC. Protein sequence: CASSYSTGSAYEQYF.

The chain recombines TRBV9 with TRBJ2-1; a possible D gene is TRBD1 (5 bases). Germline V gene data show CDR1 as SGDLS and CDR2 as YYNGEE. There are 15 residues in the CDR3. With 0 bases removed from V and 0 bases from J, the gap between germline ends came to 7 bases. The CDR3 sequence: CASSVVGDSYNEQFF. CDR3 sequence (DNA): TGTGCCAGCAGCGTAGTAGGGGACTCCTACAATGAGCAGTTCTTC.

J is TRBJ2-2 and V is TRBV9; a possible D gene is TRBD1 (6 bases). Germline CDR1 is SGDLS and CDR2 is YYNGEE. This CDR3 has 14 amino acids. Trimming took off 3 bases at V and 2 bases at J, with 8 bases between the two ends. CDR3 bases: TGTGCCAGCAGCGCGGGACATAACACCGGGGAGCTGTTTTTT. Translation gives CASSAGHNTGELFF. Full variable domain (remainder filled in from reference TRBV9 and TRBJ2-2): DSGVTQTPKHLITATGQRVTLRCSPRSGDLSVYWYQQSLDQGLQFLIQYYNGEERAKGNILERFSAQQFPDLHSELNLSSLELGDSALYFCASSAGHNTGELFFGEGSRLTVL.

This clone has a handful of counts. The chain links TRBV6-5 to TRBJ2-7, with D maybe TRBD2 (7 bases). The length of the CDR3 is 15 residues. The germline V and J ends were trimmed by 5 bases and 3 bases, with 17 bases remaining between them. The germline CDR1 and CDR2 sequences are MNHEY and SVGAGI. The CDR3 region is CASSPWGGGNYEQYF. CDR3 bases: TGTGCCAGCAGTCCTTGGGGGGGCGGGAACTACGAGCAGTACTTC.

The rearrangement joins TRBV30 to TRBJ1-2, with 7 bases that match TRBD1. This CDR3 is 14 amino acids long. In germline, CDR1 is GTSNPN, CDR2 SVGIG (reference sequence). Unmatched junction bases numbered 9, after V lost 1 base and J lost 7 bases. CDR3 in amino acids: CAWSEFRDSSGYTF. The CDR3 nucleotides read TGTGCCTGGAGTGAGTTCCGGGACAGTTCTGGCTACACCTTC.

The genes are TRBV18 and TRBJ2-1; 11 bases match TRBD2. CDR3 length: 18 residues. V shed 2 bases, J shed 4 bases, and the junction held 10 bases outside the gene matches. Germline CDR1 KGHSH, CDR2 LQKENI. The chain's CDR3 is CASSPRAGGTSGYNEQFF. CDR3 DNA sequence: TGTGCCAGCTCACCAAGGGCAGGGGGGACTAGCGGATACAATGAGCAGTTCTTC. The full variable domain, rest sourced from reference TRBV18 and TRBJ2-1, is NAGVMQNPRHLVRRRGQEARLRCSPMKGHSHVYWYRQLPEEGLKFMVYLQKENIIDESGMPKERFSAEFPKEGPSILRIQQVVRGDSAAYFCASSPRAGGTSGYNEQFFGPGTRLTVL.

The CDR3 DNA is TGTGCCAGCAGCCCGGTACTAGCGGTAGGTTTGTACAATGAGCAGTTCTTC. This translates into CASSPVLAVGLYNEQFF. V gene TRBV11-2 combines with J gene TRBJ2-1, with 8 nucleotides matching TRBD2. Unmatched junction bases numbered 13, after V lost 5 bases and J lost 4 bases. CDR3 length: 17 amino acids. The germline V gene encodes CDR1 SGHAT and CDR2 FQNNGV.

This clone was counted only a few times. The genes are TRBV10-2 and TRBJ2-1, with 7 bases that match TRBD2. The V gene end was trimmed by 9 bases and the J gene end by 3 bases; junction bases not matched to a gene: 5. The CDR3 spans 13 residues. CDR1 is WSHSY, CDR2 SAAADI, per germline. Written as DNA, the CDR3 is TGCGCCAGGGGGGGGACCCTCTACAATGAGCAGTTCTTC. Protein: CARGGTLYNEQFF.

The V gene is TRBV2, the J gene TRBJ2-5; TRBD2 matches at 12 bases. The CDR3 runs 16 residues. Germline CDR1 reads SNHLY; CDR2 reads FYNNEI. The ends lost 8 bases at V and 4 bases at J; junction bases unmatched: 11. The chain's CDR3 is CASLRASGRAVETQYF. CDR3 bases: TGTGCCAGCCTAAGGGCTAGCGGGAGGGCCGTAGAGACCCAGTACTTC.

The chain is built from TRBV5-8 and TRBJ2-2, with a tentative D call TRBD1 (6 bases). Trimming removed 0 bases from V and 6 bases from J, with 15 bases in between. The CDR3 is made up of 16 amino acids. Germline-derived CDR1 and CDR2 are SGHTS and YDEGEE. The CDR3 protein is CASSLGAGVYAGELFF. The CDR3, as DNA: TGTGCCAGCAGCTTGGGCGCAGGGGTCTATGCCGGGGAGCTGTTTTTT.

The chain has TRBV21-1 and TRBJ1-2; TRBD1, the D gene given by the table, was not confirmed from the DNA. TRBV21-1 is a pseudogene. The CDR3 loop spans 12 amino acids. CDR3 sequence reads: CASSPSRIGYTF. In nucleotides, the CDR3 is TGTGCCAGCAGCCCCAGCAGGATTGGCTACACCTTC.

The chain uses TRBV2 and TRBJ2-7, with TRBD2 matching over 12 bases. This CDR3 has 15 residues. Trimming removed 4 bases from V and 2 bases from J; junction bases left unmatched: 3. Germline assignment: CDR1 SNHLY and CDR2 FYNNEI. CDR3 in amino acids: CASSAPSGRAYEQYF. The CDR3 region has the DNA TGTGCCAGCAGTGCTCCTAGCGGGAGGGCCTACGAGCAGTACTTC.

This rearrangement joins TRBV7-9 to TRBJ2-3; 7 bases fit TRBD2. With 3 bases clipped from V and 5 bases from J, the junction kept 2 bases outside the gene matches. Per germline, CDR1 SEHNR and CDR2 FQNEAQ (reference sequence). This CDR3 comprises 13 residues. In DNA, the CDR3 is TGTGCCAGCAGCTTTGGGGGGGGAGATACGCAGTATTTT. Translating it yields CASSFGGGDTQYF.

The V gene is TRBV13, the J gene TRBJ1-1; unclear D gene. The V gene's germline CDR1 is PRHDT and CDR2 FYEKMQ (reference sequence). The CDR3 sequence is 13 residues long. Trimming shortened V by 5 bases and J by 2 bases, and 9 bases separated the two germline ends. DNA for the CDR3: TGTGCCAGCAGCGAGACACCCAACACTGAAGCTTTCTTT. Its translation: CASSETPNTEAFF.

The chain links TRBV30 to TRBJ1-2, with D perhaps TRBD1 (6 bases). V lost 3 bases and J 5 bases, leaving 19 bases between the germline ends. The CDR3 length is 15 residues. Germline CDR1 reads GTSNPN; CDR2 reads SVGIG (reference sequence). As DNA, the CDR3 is TGTGCCTGGAGGGCGGGAGAGGGGGGATTGTATGGCTACACCTTC. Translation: CAWRAGEGGLYGYTF.

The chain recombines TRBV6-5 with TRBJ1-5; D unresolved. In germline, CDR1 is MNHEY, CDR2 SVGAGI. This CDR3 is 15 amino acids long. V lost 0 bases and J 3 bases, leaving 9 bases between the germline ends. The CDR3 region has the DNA TGTGCCAGCAGTTACTCTAAACAGCACAATCAGCCCCAGCATTTT. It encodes CASSYSKQHNQPQHF.

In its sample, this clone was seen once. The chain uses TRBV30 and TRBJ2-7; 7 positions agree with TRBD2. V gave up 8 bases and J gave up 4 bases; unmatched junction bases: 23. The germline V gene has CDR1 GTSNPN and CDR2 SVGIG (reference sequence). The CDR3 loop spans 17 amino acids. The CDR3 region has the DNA TGTGCCCACACCGGTCCCTGGGGAGGGGCGGGAGATTACGAGCAGTACTTC. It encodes CAHTGPWGGAGDYEQYF.

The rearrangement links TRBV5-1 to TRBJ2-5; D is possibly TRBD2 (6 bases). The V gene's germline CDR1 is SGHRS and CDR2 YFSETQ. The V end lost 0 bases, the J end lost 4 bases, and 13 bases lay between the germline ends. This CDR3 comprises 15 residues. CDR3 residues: CASSLALLGGETQYF. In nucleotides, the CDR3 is TGCGCCAGCAGCTTGGCCTTATTGGGGGGAGAGACCCAGTACTTC.

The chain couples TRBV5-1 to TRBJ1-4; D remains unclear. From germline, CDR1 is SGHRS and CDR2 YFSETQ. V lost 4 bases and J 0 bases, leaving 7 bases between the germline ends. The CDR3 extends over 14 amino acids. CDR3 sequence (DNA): TGCGCCAGCAGCCGAGATACAACTAATGAAAAACTGTTTTTT. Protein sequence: CASSRDTTNEKLFF.

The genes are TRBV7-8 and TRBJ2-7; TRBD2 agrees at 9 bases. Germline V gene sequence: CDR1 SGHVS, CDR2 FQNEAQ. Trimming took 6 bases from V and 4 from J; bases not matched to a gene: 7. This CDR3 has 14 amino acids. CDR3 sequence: CASSLRREGYEQYF. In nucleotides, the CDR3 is TGTGCCAGCAGTCTCCGGCGGGAGGGTTACGAGCAGTACTTC.

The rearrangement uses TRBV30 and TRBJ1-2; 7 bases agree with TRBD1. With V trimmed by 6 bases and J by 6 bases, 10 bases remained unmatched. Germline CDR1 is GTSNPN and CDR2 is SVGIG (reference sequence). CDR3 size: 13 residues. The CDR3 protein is CACNRGLEHGYTF. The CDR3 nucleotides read TGTGCCTGCAACAGGGGTCTGGAGCATGGCTACACCTTC.

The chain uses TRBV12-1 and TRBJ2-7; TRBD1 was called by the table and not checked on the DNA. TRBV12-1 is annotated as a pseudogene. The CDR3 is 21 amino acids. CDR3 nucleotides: TGTGCCAGCAGCCCAAATCTCCGCGCGTGTCATCAGGGACAGCTTTCCTACGAGCAGTACTTC. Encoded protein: CASSPNLRACHQGQLSYEQYF.

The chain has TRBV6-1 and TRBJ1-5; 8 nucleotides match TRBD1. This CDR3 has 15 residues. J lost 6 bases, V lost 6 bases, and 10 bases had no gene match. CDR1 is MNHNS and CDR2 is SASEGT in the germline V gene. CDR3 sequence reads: CASREAGGAGQPQHF. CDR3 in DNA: TGTGCCAGCAGAGAGGCAGGGGGCGCGGGTCAGCCCCAGCATTTT.

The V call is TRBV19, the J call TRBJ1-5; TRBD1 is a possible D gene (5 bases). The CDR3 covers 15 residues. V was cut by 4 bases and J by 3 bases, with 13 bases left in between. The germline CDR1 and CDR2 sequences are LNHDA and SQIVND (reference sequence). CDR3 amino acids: CASSTPQGFNQPQHF. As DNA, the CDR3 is TGTGCCAGTAGTACCCCCCAGGGCTTCAATCAGCCCCAGCATTTT.

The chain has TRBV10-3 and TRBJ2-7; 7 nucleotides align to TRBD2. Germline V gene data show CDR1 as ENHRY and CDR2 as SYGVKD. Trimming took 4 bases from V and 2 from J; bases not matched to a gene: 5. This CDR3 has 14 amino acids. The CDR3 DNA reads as TGTGCCATCAGTGCCGAGCGGGGACCCTACGAGCAGTACTTC. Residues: CAISAERGPYEQYF.

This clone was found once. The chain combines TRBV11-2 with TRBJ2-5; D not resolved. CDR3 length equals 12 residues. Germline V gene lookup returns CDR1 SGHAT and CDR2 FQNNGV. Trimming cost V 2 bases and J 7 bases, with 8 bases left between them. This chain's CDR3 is CASSLNEATQYF. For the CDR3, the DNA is TGTGCCAGCAGCTTAAATGAGGCGACCCAGTACTTC.

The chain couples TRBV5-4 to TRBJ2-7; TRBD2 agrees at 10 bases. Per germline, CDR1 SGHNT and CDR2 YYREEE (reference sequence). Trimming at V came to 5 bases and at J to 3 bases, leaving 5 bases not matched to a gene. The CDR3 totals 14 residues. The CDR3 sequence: CASSSWTSGYEQYF. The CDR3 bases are TGTGCCAGCAGTTCGTGGACTAGCGGCTACGAGCAGTACTTC.